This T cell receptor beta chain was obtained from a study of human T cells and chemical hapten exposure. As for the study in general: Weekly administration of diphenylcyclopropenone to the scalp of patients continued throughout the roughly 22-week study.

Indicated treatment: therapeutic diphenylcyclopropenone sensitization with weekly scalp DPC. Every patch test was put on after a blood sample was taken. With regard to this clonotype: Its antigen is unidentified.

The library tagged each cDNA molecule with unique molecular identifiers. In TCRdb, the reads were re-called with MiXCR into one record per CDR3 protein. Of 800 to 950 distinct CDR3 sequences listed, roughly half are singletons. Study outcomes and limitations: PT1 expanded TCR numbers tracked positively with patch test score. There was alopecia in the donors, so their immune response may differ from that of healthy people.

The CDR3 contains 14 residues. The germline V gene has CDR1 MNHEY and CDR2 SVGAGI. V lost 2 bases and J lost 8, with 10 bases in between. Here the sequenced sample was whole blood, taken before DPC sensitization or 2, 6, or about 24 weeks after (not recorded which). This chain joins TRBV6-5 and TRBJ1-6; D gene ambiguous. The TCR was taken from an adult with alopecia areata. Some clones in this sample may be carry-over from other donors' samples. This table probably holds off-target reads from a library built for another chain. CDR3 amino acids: CASSYGGLDSPLHF. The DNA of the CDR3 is TGTGCCAGCAGTTACGGAGGATTGGATTCACCCCTCCACTTT.